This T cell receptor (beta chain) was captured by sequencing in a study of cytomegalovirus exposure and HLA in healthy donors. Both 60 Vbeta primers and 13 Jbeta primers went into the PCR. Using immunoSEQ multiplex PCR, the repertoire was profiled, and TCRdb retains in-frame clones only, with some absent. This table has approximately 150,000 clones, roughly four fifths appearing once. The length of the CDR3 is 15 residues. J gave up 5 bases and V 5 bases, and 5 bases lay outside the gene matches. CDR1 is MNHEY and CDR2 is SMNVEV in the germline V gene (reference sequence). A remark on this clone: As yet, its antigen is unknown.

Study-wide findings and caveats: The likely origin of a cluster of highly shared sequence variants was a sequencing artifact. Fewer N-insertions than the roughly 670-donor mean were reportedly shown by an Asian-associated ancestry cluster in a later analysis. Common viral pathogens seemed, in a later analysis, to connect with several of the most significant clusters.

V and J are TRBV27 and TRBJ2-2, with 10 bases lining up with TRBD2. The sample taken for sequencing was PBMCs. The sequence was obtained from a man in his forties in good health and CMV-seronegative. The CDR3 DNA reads TGTGCCAGCAGTAGCGGGAGGGCCAGGACCGGGGAGCTGTTTTTT. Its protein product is CASSSGRARTGELFF.